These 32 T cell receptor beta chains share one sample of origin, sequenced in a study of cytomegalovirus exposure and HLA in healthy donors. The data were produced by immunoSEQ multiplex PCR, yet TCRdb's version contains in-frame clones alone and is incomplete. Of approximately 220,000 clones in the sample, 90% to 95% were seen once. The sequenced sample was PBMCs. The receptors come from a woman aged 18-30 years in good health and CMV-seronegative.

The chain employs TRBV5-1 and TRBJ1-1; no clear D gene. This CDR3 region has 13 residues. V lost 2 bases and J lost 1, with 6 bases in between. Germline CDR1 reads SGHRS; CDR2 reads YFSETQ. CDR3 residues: CASSFNRNTEAFF. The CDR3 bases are TGCGCCAGCAGCTTCAACAGGAACACTGAAGCTTTCTTT. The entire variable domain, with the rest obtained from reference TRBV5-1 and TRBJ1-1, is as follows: KAGVTQTPRYLIKTRGQQVTLSCSPISGHRSVSWYQQTPGQGLQFLFEYFSETQRNKGNFPGRFSGRQFSNSRSEMNVSTLELGDSALYLCASSFNRNTEAFFGQGTRLTVV.

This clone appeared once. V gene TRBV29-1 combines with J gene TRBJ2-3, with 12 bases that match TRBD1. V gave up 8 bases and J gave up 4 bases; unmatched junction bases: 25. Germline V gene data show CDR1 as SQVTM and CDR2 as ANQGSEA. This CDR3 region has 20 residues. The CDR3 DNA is TGCAGCACGACCGCCGGTCCGGGACAGGGGGCGTCGGGGGGCCCAGATACGCAGTATTTT. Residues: CSTTAGPGQGASGGPDTQYF.

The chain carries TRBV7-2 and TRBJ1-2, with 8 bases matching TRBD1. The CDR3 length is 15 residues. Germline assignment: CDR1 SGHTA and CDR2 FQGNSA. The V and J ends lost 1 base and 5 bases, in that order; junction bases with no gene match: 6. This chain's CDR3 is CASSLVQGAGYGYTF. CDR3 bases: TGTGCCAGCAGCTTAGTCCAGGGGGCTGGGTATGGCTACACCTTC.

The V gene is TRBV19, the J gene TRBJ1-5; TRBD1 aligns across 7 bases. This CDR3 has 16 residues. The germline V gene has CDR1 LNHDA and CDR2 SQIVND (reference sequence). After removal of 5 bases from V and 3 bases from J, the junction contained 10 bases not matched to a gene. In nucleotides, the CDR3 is TGTGCCAGTAGTCTCACACCGGGACAGATCAATCAGCCCCAGCATTTT. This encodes CASSLTPGQINQPQHF.

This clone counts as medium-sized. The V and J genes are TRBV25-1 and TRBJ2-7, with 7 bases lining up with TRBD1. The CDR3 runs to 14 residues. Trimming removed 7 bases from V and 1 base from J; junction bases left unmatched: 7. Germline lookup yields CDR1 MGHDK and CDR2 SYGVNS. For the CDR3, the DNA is TGTGCCAGCACAGGGGGACGGGGATCCTACGAGCAGTACTTC. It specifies CASTGGRGSYEQYF.

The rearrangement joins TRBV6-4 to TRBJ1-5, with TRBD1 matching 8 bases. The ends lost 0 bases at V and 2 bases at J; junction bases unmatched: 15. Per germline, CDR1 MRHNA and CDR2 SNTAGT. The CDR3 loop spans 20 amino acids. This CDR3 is CASSDSSPDRGWHGNQPQHF. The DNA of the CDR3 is TGTGCCAGCAGTGACTCGTCTCCCGACAGGGGATGGCATGGCAATCAGCCCCAGCATTTT.

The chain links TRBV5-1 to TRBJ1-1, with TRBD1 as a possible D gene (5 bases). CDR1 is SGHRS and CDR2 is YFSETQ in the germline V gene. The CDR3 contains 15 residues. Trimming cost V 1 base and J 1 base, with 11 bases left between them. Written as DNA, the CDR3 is TGCGCCAGCAGCTTGACGGGGCGGGGGAACACTGAAGCTTTCTTT. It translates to CASSLTGRGNTEAFF.

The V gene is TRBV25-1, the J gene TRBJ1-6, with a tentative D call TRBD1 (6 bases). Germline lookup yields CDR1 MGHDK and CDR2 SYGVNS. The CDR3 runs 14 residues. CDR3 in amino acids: CATKDSGFNSPLHF. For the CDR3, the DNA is TGTGCAACTAAGGACAGTGGGTTTAATTCACCCCTCCACTTT.

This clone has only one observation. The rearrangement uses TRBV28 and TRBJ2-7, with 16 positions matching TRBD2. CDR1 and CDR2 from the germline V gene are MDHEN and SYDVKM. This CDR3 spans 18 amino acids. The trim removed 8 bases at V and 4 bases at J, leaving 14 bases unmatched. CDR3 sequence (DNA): TGTGCCAGCCGACCCGTGGGACTAGCGGGAGGGTTAAATTACGAGCAGTACTTC. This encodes CASRPVGLAGGLNYEQYF.

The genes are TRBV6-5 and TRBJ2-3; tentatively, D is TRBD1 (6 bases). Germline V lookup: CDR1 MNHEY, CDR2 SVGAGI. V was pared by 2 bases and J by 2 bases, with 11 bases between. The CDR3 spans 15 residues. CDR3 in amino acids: CASSYGGLVTDTQYF. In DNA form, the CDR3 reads TGTGCCAGCAGTTACGGGGGCCTCGTCACAGATACGCAGTATTTT.

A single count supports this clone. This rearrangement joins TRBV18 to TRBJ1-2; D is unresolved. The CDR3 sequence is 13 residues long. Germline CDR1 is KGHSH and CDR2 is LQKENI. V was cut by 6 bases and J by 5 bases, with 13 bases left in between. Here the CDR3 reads CASSRKGSYGYTF. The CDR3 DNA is TGTGCCAGCTCCCGCAAAGGGAGTTATGGCTACACCTTC.

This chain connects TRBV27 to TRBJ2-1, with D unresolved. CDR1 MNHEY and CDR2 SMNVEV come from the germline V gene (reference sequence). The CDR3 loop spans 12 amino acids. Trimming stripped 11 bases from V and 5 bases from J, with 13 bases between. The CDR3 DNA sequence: TGTGCCGTCCCCGTCTTAAACAATGAGCAGTTCTTC. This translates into CAVPVLNNEQFF.

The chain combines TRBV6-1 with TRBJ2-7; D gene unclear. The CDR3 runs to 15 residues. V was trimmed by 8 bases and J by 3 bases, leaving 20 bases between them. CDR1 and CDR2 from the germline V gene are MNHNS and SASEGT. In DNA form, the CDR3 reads TGTGCCAGCCGACGCGGAGTTGACTCCCGCTACGAGCAGTACTTC. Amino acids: CASRRGVDSRYEQYF.

CDR3 loop: CASSLALGDQPQHF. In nucleotides, the CDR3 is TGTGCCAGCAGCTTAGCGCTTGGAGATCAGCCCCAGCATTTT. The chain joins TRBV7-9 to TRBJ1-5; D uncertain. Germline V gene lookup returns CDR1 SEHNR and CDR2 FQNEAQ (reference sequence). Trimming removed 0 bases at V and 5 bases at J, with 8 bases between. The CDR3 is 14 amino acids.

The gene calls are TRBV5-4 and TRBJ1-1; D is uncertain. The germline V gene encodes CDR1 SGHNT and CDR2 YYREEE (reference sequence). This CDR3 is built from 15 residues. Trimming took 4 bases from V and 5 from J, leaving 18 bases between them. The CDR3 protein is CASSAEVGGLTEAFF. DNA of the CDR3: TGTGCCAGCAGCGCCGAAGTTGGAGGCCTAACTGAAGCTTTCTTT. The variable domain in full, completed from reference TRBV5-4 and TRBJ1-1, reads ETGVTQSPTHLIKTRGQQVTLRCSSQSGHNTVSWYQQALGQGPQFIFQYYREEENGRGNFPPRFSGLQFPNYSSELNVNALELDDSALYLCASSAEVGGLTEAFFGQGTRLTVV.

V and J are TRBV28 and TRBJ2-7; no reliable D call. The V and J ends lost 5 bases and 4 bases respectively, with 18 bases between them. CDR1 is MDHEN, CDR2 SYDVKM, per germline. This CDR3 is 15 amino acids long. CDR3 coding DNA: TGTGCCAGCAGTCCAAACGGGTTGCGGAAGTACGAGCAGTACTTC. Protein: CASSPNGLRKYEQYF.

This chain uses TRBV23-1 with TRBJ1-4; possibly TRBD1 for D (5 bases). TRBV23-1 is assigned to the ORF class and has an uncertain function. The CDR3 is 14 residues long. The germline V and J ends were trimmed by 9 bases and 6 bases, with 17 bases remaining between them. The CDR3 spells CARGGRGDDEKLFF. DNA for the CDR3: TGCGCCAGGGGGGGTAGGGGCGATGATGAAAAACTGTTTTTT.

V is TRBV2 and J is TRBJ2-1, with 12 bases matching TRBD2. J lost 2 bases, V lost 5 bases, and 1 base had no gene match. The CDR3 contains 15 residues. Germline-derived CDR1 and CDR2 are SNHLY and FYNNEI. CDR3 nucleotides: TGTGCCAGCAGTCCTAGCGGGAGGGCCTACAATGAGCAGTTCTTC. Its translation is CASSPSGRAYNEQFF.

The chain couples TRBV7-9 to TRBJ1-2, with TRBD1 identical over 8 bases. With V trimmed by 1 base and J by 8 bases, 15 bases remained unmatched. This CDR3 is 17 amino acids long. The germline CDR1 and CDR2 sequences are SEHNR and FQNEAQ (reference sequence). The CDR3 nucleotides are TGTGCCAGCAGCTTAGAAAGGGGGACAGGACTTTACCAGGGCTACACCTTC. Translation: CASSLERGTGLYQGYTF. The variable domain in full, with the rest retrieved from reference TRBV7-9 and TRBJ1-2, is DTGVSQNPRHKITKRGQNVTFRCDPISEHNRLYWYRQTLGQGPEFLTYFQNEAQLEKSRLLSDRFSAERPKGSFSTLEIQRTEQGDSAMYLCASSLERGTGLYQGYTFGSGTRLTVV.

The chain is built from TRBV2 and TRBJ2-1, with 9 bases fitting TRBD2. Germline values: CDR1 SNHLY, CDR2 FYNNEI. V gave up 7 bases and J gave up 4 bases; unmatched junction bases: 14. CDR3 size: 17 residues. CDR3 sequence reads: CASIFVPRLAVYNEQFF. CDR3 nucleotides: TGTGCCAGCATTTTCGTTCCGAGACTAGCGGTTTACAATGAGCAGTTCTTC. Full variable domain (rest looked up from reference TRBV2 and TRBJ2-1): EPEVTQTPSHQVTQMGQEVILRCVPISNHLYFYWYRQILGQKVEFLVSFYNNEISEKSEIFDDQFSVERPDGSNFTLKIRSTKLEDSAMYFCASIFVPRLAVYNEQFFGPGTRLTVL.

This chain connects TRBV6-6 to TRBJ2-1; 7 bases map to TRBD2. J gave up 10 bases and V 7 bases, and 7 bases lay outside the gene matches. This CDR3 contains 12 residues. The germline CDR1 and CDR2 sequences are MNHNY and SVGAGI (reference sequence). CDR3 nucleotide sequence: TGTGCCAGCACACCCCCCGGGGGGGAGCAGTTCTTC. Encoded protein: CASTPPGGEQFF.

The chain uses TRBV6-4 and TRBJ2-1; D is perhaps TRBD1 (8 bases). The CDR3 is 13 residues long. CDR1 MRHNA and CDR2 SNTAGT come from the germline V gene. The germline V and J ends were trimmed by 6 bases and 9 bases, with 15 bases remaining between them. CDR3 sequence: CASRMTGEGEQFF. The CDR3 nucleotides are TGTGCCAGCAGAATGACAGGGGAGGGTGAGCAGTTCTTC.

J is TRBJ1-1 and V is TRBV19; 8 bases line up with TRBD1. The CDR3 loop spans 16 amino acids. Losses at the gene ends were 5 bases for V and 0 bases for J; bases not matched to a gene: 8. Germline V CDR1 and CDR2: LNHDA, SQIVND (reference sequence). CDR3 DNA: TGTGCCAGTAGTTTAAGGACAGGGATTATGAACACTGAAGCTTTCTTT. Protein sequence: CASSLRTGIMNTEAFF.

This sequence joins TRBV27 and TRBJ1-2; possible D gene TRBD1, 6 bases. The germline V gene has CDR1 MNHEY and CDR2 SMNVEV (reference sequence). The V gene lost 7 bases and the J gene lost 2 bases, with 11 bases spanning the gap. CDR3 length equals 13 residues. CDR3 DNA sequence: TGTGCCAGCAAGCCGCAGGGGAACTATGGCTACACCTTC. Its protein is CASKPQGNYGYTF.

The CDR3 reads CASIHQGAGEAFF. CDR3 sequence (DNA): TGTGCCAGCATCCACCAGGGGGCGGGTGAAGCTTTCTTT. V usage is TRBV5-6 and J usage is TRBJ1-1; 8 bases agree with TRBD1. This CDR3 has 13 amino acids. J lost 7 bases, V lost 6 bases, and 8 bases had no gene match. Germline V CDR1 and CDR2: SGHDT, YYEEEE.

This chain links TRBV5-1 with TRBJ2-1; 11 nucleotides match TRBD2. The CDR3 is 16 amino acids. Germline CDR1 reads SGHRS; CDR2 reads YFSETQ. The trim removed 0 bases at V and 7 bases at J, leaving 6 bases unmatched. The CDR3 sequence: CASSLAASGRRNEQFF. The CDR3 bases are TGCGCCAGCAGCTTGGCGGCTAGCGGGAGGCGTAATGAGCAGTTCTTC.

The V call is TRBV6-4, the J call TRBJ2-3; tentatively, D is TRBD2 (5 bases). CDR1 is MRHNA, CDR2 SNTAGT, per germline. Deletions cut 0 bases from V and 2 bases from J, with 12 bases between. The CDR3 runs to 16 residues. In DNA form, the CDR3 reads TGTGCCAGCAGTGACTCGTCCCGGGGTGTCACAGATACGCAGTATTTT. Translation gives CASSDSSRGVTDTQYF.

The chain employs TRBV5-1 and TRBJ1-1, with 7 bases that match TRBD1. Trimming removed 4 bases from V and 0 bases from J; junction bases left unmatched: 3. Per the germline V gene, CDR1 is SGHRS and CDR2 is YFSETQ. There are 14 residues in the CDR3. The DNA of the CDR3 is TGCGCCAGCAGCACAGGGACAGTGAACACTGAAGCTTTCTTT. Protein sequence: CASSTGTVNTEAFF.

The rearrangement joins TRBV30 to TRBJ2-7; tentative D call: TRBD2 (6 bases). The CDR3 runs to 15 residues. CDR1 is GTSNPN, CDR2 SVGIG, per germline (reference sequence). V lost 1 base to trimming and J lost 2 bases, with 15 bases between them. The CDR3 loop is CAWSDPGRRTYEQYF. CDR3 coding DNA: TGTGCCTGGAGTGACCCAGGGAGGCGTACCTACGAGCAGTACTTC.

CDR3 protein: CASVLRTSGRQYF. The CDR3 coding sequence is TGTGCCAGTGTATTACGGACTAGCGGGAGGCAGTATTTT. The rearrangement links TRBV19 to TRBJ2-3; 13 nucleotides match TRBD2. The ends lost 8 bases at V and 11 bases at J; junction bases unmatched: 7. The CDR3 totals 13 residues. The germline V gene has CDR1 LNHDA and CDR2 SQIVND (reference sequence).

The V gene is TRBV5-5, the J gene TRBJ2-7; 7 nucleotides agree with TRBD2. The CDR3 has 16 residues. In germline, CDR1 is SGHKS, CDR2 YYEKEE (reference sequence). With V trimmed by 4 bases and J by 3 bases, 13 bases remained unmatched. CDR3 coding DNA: TGTGCCAGCAGCCCCCTGGTTGGGCGGACTAGCTACGAGCAGTACTTC. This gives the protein CASSPLVGRTSYEQYF.

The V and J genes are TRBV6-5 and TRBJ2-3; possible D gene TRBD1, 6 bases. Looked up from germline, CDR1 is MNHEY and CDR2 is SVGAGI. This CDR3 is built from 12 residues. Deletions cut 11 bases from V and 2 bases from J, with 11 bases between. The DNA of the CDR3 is TGTGCCTCTGGGGGCGCCACAGATACGCAGTATTTT. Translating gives CASGGATDTQYF.